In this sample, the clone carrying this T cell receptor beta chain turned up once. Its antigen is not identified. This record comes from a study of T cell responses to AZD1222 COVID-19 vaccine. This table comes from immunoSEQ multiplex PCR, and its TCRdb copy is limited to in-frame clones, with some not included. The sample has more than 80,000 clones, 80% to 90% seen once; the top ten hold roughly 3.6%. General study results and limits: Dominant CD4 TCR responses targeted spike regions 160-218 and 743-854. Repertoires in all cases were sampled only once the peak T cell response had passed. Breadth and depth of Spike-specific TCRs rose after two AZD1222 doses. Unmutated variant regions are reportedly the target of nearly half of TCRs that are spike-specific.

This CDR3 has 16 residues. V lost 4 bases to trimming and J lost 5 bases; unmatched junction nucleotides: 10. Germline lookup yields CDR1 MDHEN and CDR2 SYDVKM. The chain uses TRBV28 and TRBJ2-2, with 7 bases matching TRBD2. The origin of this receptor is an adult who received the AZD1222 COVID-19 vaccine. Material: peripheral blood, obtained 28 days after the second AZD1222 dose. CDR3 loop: CASSSFAAGDTGELFF. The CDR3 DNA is TGTGCCAGCAGTTCATTTGCGGCGGGAGATACCGGGGAGCTGTTTTTT.